The 12 T cell receptor beta chains below come from one sample, sequenced in a study of response to subunit inactivated influenza vaccine. TCRdb reprocessed the RT-PCR reads via MiXCR and lists one record per CDR3 protein. The sample comprises roughly 790,000 distinct CDR3 sequences, 21% of which are singletons, and about a tenth rests with the top ten. The sequencing used PBMCs from blood, collected 5 to 6 days after vaccination. These receptors were obtained from a man aged 50-60 years who received an inactivated influenza vaccine.

This clonotype appeared a few times. The chain couples TRBV20-1 to TRBJ1-5, with D possibly being TRBD1 (5 bases). CDR1 is DFQATT and CDR2 is SNEGSKA in the germline V gene (reference sequence). V was shortened by 6 bases and J by 4 bases, with 16 bases between the two germline ends. The CDR3 is 14 amino acids. In DNA form, the CDR3 reads TGCAGTGCCACGGACATCTCGGCGAATCAGCCCCAGCATTTT. It codes for CSATDISANQPQHF.

This clonotype occurred many times. The chain is built from TRBV5-1 and TRBJ2-1; a possible D gene is TRBD2 (6 bases). The CDR3 has 16 amino acids. Trimming left V 1 base short and J 4 bases short, with 15 bases between. Germline lookup yields CDR1 SGHRS and CDR2 YFSETQ. CDR3 nucleotide sequence: TGCGCCAGCAGCTTGTGGAGGGGCCAAAATTACAATGAGCAGTTCTTC. Protein product: CASSLWRGQNYNEQFF.

This clonotype was picked up a small number of times. The gene calls are TRBV7-2 and TRBJ2-5, with D possibly matching TRBD2 (5 bases). There are 15 residues in the CDR3. Germline V gene data show CDR1 as SGHTA and CDR2 as FQGNSA. V shed 2 bases and J shed 5 bases, with 15 bases lying between them. The CDR3 DNA follows: TGTGCCAGCAGCTTAAGTGTTACGGGATCGGAGACCCAGTACTTC. This translates into CASSLSVTGSETQYF.

In its sample, this clonotype was seen a few times. CDR3 residues: CASSLTSGGVTDTQYF. As DNA, the CDR3 is TGCGCCAGCAGCCTGACTAGCGGGGGTGTCACAGATACGCAGTATTTT. The V gene is TRBV4-3, the J gene TRBJ2-3; 12 nucleotides agree with TRBD2. Germline values: CDR1 LGHNA, CDR2 YSLEER. The length of the CDR3 is 16 residues. Germline trimming cut 4 bases from V and 2 bases from J; bases unmatched to any gene: 4.

The chain joins TRBV18 to TRBJ1-1; 10 bases match TRBD1. From germline, CDR1 is KGHSH and CDR2 LQKENI. The CDR3 runs to 15 residues. J was trimmed by 1 base and V by 3 bases; bases with no gene match: 2. The CDR3, as DNA: TGTGCCAGCTCACCCGGGACAGGGGCGAACACTGAAGCTTTCTTT. Its protein is CASSPGTGANTEAFF.

The sample holds a few counts of this clonotype. The chain joins TRBV24-1 to TRBJ2-3; unclear D gene. With 3 bases removed from V and 4 bases from J, the gap between germline ends came to 13 bases. Germline CDR1 is KGHDR and CDR2 is SFDVKD. This CDR3 comprises 15 residues. CDR3 bases: TGTGCCACCAGTGATAGCCTTCGAGGTCCAGATACGCAGTATTTT. Its translation is CATSDSLRGPDTQYF.

This clonotype appeared a few times. The rearrangement links TRBV29-1 to TRBJ2-1; D may be TRBD2 (6 bases). The V gene's germline CDR1 is SQVTM and CDR2 ANQGSEA. Trimming shortened V by 4 bases and J by 2 bases, and 12 bases separated the two germline ends. This CDR3 contains 14 residues. The CDR3 region has the DNA TGCAGCGTTGTCCGGGAGACGACCTACAATGAGCAGTTCTTC. It is translated as CSVVRETTYNEQFF.

Only a few counts were recorded for this clonotype. This sequence joins TRBV12-3 or TRBV12-4 and TRBJ2-4; 11 positions match TRBD2. V lost 5 bases to trimming and J lost 6 bases; unmatched junction nucleotides: 6. The CDR3 has 15 residues. The CDR3 DNA follows: TGTGCCAGCAGTCTTACTAGCGGGGGTTCAAACATTCAGTACTTC. This codes for CASSLTSGGSNIQYF.

This rearrangement joins TRBV7-2 to TRBJ1-2, with a tentative D call TRBD1 (5 bases). The CDR3 covers 13 residues. Germline V gene lookup returns CDR1 SGHTA and CDR2 FQGNSA. Trimming cost V 7 bases and J 7 bases, with 16 bases left between them. The CDR3 is CASTASGVGGYTF. CDR3 coding DNA: TGTGCCAGCACCGCGTCGGGGGTGGGTGGCTACACCTTC.

In its sample, this clonotype was seen a few times. The chain has TRBV20-1 and TRBJ1-1, with a tentative D call TRBD1 (6 bases). This CDR3 spans 15 amino acids. The V end was cut by 0 bases, the J end by 3 bases, with 14 bases between. Germline CDR1 DFQATT, CDR2 SNEGSKA (reference sequence). CDR3: CSARDTRQGYTEAFF. The CDR3 coding sequence is TGCAGTGCTAGAGATACGAGGCAGGGGTACACTGAAGCTTTCTTT.

The rearrangement uses TRBV6-2 or TRBV6-3 and TRBJ2-3; D perhaps matches TRBD2 (6 bases). Germline V gene lookup returns CDR1 MNHEY and CDR2 SVGEGT. CDR3 length: 15 amino acids. Trimming stripped 4 bases from V and 6 bases from J, with 17 bases between. CDR3 amino acids: CASSWASARGDTQYF. The CDR3 DNA sequence: TGTGCCAGCAGTTGGGCTAGCGCGAGGGGCGATACGCAGTATTTT.

The rearrangement joins TRBV7-2 to TRBJ2-7, with 8 bases identical to TRBD1. From germline, CDR1 is SGHTA and CDR2 FQGNSA. The CDR3 is 13 amino acids. Germline trimming cut 5 bases from V and 6 bases from J; bases unmatched to any gene: 6. Here the CDR3 DNA reads TGTGCCAGCAGCACGGACAGGGCTGGCGAGCAGTACTTC. Encoded protein: CASSTDRAGEQYF.